Presented here are 30 T cell receptor beta chains from one specimen sequenced in a study of blood T cell repertoires in COVID-19. The table came from immunoSEQ multiplex PCR; TCRdb's copy has only in-frame clones and leaves some out. The sample carries about 62,000 clones, roughly 92% recorded once. The specimen was peripheral blood. The receptors shown here come from a human donor in a cohort sampled during active COVID-19.

The chain uses TRBV3-1 (or the pseudogene TRBV3-2) and TRBJ1-2, with a weak D call TRBD1 (5 bases). Germline V gene sequence: CDR1 LGHDT, CDR2 YNNKEL (reference sequence). The CDR3 sequence is 14 residues long. V was cut by 4 bases and J by 6 bases, with 15 bases left in between. Here the CDR3 DNA reads TGTGCCAGCAGCCCCTTAGGAGGGGAAAATGGCTACACCTTC. Translation: CASSPLGGENGYTF.

This sequence joins TRBV28 and TRBJ1-4, with D possibly TRBD1 on 6 matching bases. The CDR3 contains 14 residues. From germline, CDR1 is MDHEN and CDR2 SYDVKM. Trimming pared 3 bases from V and 8 bases from J, leaving 13 bases between. CDR3 DNA: TGTGCCAGCAGTTTGGGACAACTTAGAGAAAAACTGTTTTTT. It yields the protein CASSLGQLREKLFF.

Concerning this clone itself: The identical CDR3 is also encoded by other nucleotide sequences in the sample. The V gene is TRBV7-9, the J gene TRBJ1-1; weak D call: TRBD1 (5 bases). The CDR3 length is 13 residues. The germline V gene encodes CDR1 SEHNR and CDR2 FQNEAQ (reference sequence). The V end was cut by 5 bases, the J end by 1 base, with 8 bases between. The CDR3 spells CASSLGQNTEAFF. The DNA for the CDR3 is TGTGCCAGCAGCCTGGGGCAGAACACTGAAGCTTTCTTT.

Written as DNA, the CDR3 is TGTGCCAGCAGGTCTCGGACTAGCGGGGGCTACGAGCAGTACTTC. Protein: CASRSRTSGGYEQYF. This chain uses TRBV7-8 with TRBJ2-7; 13 bases fit TRBD2. CDR3 size: 15 residues. The trim removed 6 bases at V and 3 bases at J, leaving 5 bases unmatched. Germline CDR1 and CDR2: SGHVS and FQNEAQ.

This chain joins TRBV7-3 and TRBJ2-1; 11 nucleotides line up with TRBD2. Germline loops: CDR1 SGHTA, CDR2 FQGTGA. The CDR3 length is 15 residues. J was trimmed by 6 bases and V by 5 bases; bases with no gene match: 6. The DNA of the CDR3 is TGTGCCAGCAGCCCCACTAGCGGGAGTCTCAATGAGCAGTTCTTC. Protein: CASSPTSGSLNEQFF.

The rearrangement links TRBV21-1 to TRBJ2-5; TRBD1 is the table's D call and was not checked against the DNA. TRBV21-1 is noted as a pseudogene. The CDR3 sequence is 14 residues long. CDR3 nucleotides: TGTGCCAGCAGCAAACAGGGGTTGGAGGAGACCCAGTACTTC. Encoded protein: CASSKQGLEETQYF.

This clone was detected once. The chain couples TRBV25-1 to TRBJ2-1; 7 bases match TRBD1. Germline trimming cut 6 bases from V and 7 bases from J; bases unmatched to any gene: 6. This CDR3 has 13 amino acids. CDR1 and CDR2 from the germline V gene are MGHDK and SYGVNS. CDR3 DNA: TGTGCCAGCAGAGACAGGGTAGAGAATGAGCAGTTCTTC. Translated: CASRDRVENEQFF. Complete variable domain (other parts from reference TRBV25-1 and TRBJ2-1): EADIYQTPRYLVIGTGKKITLECSQTMGHDKMYWYQQDPGMELHLIHYSYGVNSTEKGDLSSESTVSRIRTEHFPLTLESARPSHTSQYLCASRDRVENEQFFGPGTRLTVL.

This chain uses TRBV6-6 with TRBJ2-1; tentative D call: TRBD2 (5 bases). The V end lost 6 bases, the J end lost 0 bases, and 15 bases lay between the germline ends. CDR1 is MNHNY and CDR2 is SVGAGI in the germline V gene (reference sequence). This CDR3 region has 16 residues. CDR3 protein: CASSSSGGGSYNEQFF. As DNA, the CDR3 is TGTGCCAGCAGCTCTAGTGGAGGTGGCTCCTACAATGAGCAGTTCTTC.

The V call is TRBV5-1, the J call TRBJ1-3; 9 bases align to TRBD1. The germline V gene encodes CDR1 SGHRS and CDR2 YFSETQ. This CDR3 spans 16 amino acids. V lost 4 bases to trimming and J lost 3 bases; unmatched junction nucleotides: 8. CDR3 nucleotides: TGCGCCAGCAGCCCCGGACAGGGGAGTTTTGGAAACACCATATATTTT. Translated, it gives CASSPGQGSFGNTIYF.

The gene calls are TRBV5-6 and TRBJ1-6; no definite D call. The V end lost 4 bases, the J end lost 10 bases, and 15 bases lay between the germline ends. Germline V gene lookup returns CDR1 SGHDT and CDR2 YYEEEE. This CDR3 has 14 amino acids. This CDR3 is CASSPGEGTSPLHF. CDR3 coding DNA: TGTGCCAGCAGCCCTGGGGAGGGAACGTCACCCCTCCACTTT. Full variable domain (outside the CDR3, taken from reference TRBV5-6 and TRBJ1-6): DAGVTQSPTHLIKTRGQQVTLRCSPKSGHDTVSWYQQALGQGPQFIFQYYEEEERQRGNFPDRFSGHQFPNYSSELNVNALLLGDSALYLCASSPGEGTSPLHFGNGTRLTVT.

This clone was counted once. This CDR3 is CASSIPAGELFF. DNA of the CDR3: TGTGCCAGTAGTATCCCGGCCGGGGAGCTGTTTTTT. The rearrangement uses TRBV19 and TRBJ2-2; no clear D. The CDR3 is 12 residues long. CDR1 is LNHDA and CDR2 is SQIVND in the germline V gene (reference sequence). V was pared by 3 bases and J by 6 bases, with 5 bases between.

The rearrangement joins TRBV6-5 to TRBJ1-1; TRBD1 matches at 9 bases. The germline V gene has CDR1 MNHEY and CDR2 SVGAGI. This CDR3 has 14 amino acids. The V gene end was trimmed by 2 bases and the J gene end by 4 bases; junction bases not matched to a gene: 2. CDR3 residues: CASSYGQGTTEAFF. CDR3 nucleotides: TGTGCCAGCAGTTACGGACAGGGGACCACTGAAGCTTTCTTT.

The rearrangement joins TRBV15 to TRBJ1-1; a possible D gene is TRBD1 (5 bases). The CDR3 covers 15 residues. Germline V CDR1 and CDR2: LNHNV, YYDKDF (reference sequence). Trimming cost V 8 bases and J 3 bases, with 19 bases left between them. The CDR3 nucleotides are TGTGCCACCCAGCTACAGGCCCTACCCGACACTGAAGCTTTCTTT. Translated: CATQLQALPDTEAFF.

V usage is TRBV4-2 and J usage is TRBJ2-3, with D unclear. This CDR3 has 13 amino acids. V lost 4 bases and J 3 bases, leaving 8 bases between the germline ends. Germline V gene lookup returns CDR1 LGHNA and CDR2 YNFKEQ. CDR3 residues: CASSRDPTDTQYF. In DNA form, the CDR3 reads TGTGCCAGCAGCCGAGACCCAACAGATACGCAGTATTTT.

V is TRBV5-1 and J is TRBJ2-7; D might be TRBD1 (6 bases). CDR1 and CDR2 from the germline V gene are SGHRS and YFSETQ. The V and J ends lost 4 bases and 3 bases respectively, with 14 bases between them. This CDR3 contains 14 residues. This chain's CDR3 is CASSPRDKNYEQYF. The DNA for the CDR3 is TGCGCCAGCAGCCCCCGGGACAAGAACTACGAGCAGTACTTC.

The V call is TRBV9, the J call TRBJ1-6, with D perhaps TRBD1 (6 bases). The CDR3 loop spans 14 amino acids. CDR1 SGDLS and CDR2 YYNGEE come from the germline V gene. V lost 4 bases and J 7 bases, leaving 12 bases between the germline ends. The CDR3 region is CASSQVQGNSPLHF. The CDR3 nucleotides read TGTGCCAGCAGCCAGGTACAGGGCAATTCACCCCTCCACTTT. Based on the CDR3 plus reference TRBV9 and TRBJ1-6, the full variable domain is DSGVTQTPKHLITATGQRVTLRCSPRSGDLSVYWYQQSLDQGLQFLIQYYNGEERAKGNILERFSAQQFPDLHSELNLSSLELGDSALYFCASSQVQGNSPLHFGNGTRLTVT.

The genes are TRBV6-5 and TRBJ2-2, with 11 bases fitting TRBD2. There are 14 residues in the CDR3. V was pared by 9 bases and J by 3 bases, with 3 bases of the junction left unmatched. Germline V gene sequence: CDR1 MNHEY, CDR2 SVGAGI. The CDR3 bases are TGTGCCAGTAGACTAGCGGGATACACCGGGGAGCTGTTTTTT. Its protein product is CASRLAGYTGELFF.

This sequence joins TRBV28 and TRBJ2-3; TRBD1 is a possible D gene (5 bases). The V gene's germline CDR1 is MDHEN and CDR2 SYDVKM. With 10 bases removed from V and 2 bases from J, the gap between germline ends came to 19 bases. The CDR3 runs 15 residues. CDR3 in DNA: TGTGCCACGCACAAGGGGTCTTTTTTCACAGATACGCAGTATTTT. It encodes CATHKGSFFTDTQYF.

This clone was detected once. The chain employs TRBV18 and TRBJ1-2; TRBD1 agrees at 9 bases. CDR1 and CDR2 from the germline V gene are KGHSH and LQKENI. CDR3 length: 13 amino acids. The V gene end was trimmed by 3 bases and the J gene end by 7 bases; junction bases not matched to a gene: 3. CDR3 nucleotides: TGTGCCAGCTCACCCTGGGACAGGGCTGGCTACACCTTC. Its protein product is CASSPWDRAGYTF.

The rearrangement uses TRBV21-1 and TRBJ1-5. TRBV21-1 is assigned pseudogene status. The CDR3 loop spans 17 amino acids. DNA for the CDR3: TGTGCCAGCAGCAAAGGGGCTTCGGGGTTTCGGACTCAGCCCCAGCATTTT. It is translated as CASSKGASGFRTQPQHF.

The V and J genes are TRBV1 and TRBJ1-5; TRBD1, the D gene given by the table, was not confirmed from the DNA. TRBV1 is designated a pseudogene. The CDR3 loop spans 18 amino acids. CDR3 sequence (DNA): TGCACCAGCAGCCAAGCGGAACAGGGCCCTAGTAGCAATCAGCCCCAGCATTTT. Its translation: CTSSQAEQGPSSNQPQHF.

The rearrangement links TRBV6-5 to TRBJ2-1; no clear D. The CDR3 loop spans 12 amino acids. V gave up 5 bases and J gave up 4 bases, with 6 bases separating them. Germline CDR1 reads MNHEY; CDR2 reads SVGAGI. CDR3 DNA: TGTGCCAGCAGTCCAGGTTACAATGAGCAGTTCTTC. This translates into CASSPGYNEQFF.

The chain links TRBV7-2 to TRBJ1-5, with D perhaps matching TRBD1 (5 bases). The CDR3 covers 15 residues. Trimming removed 1 base from V and 4 bases from J, with 11 bases in between. The V gene's germline CDR1 is SGHTA and CDR2 FQGNSA. The CDR3 coding sequence is TGTGCCAGCAGCTTAGTCTCTGGGGGGAATCAGCCCCAGCATTTT. This translates into CASSLVSGGNQPQHF.

This sequence joins TRBV3-1 (or the pseudogene TRBV3-2) and TRBJ1-3; D not resolved. This CDR3 spans 15 amino acids. From germline, CDR1 is LGHDT and CDR2 YNNKEL (reference sequence). Trimming removed 1 base at V and 4 bases at J, with 11 bases between. As DNA, the CDR3 is TGTGCCAGCAGCCAAGGCGGGTTTTTCGGAAACACCATATATTTT. The encoded protein is CASSQGGFFGNTIYF.

This clone was detected once. The chain links TRBV2 to TRBJ2-3; weak D call: TRBD2 (6 bases). The CDR3 length is 15 residues. Between the trimmed V and J ends, which lost 6 bases and 3 bases, there was a span of 16 bases. CDR1 and CDR2 from the germline V gene are SNHLY and FYNNEI. The CDR3 coding sequence is TGTGCCAGCAGCTCGGGACCGGCGGGAACAGATACGCAGTATTTT. Protein sequence: CASSSGPAGTDTQYF.

This clone occurred a few times. This chain links TRBV21-1 with TRBJ1-6. TRBV21-1 represents a pseudogene. This CDR3 spans 14 amino acids. This chain's CDR3 is CASSKMGGGSPLHF. CDR3 in DNA: TGTGCCAGCAGCAAAATGGGGGGGGGTTCACCCCTCCACTTT.

The chain joins TRBV6-5 to TRBJ2-7, with D possibly being TRBD1 (6 bases). With 4 bases removed from V and 0 bases from J, the gap between germline ends came to 16 bases. The CDR3 length is 16 residues. Germline CDR1 and CDR2: MNHEY and SVGAGI. In nucleotides, the CDR3 is TGTGCCAGCAGTTTTTCCACTGGGACACGCTCCTACGAGCAGTACTTC. Translated, it gives CASSFSTGTRSYEQYF.

This clone came up a few times. At the DNA level, this CDR3 is encoded by other sequences in the same sample as well. This chain joins TRBV29-1 and TRBJ2-7, with D possibly being TRBD2 (7 bases). The germline gives CDR1 SQVTM, CDR2 ANQGSEA. The length of the CDR3 is 13 residues. With 6 bases removed from V and 4 bases from J, the gap between germline ends came to 16 bases. Written as DNA, the CDR3 is TGCAGCGTGGGGGAGGGGGGTCTGTACGAGCAGTACTTC. This gives the protein CSVGEGGLYEQYF.

The chain joins TRBV3-1 (or the pseudogene TRBV3-2) to TRBJ1-5; 7 bases agree with TRBD1. Per germline, CDR1 LGHDT and CDR2 YNNKEL (reference sequence). The CDR3 has 17 amino acids. J was trimmed by 4 bases and V by 1 base; bases with no gene match: 10. The CDR3 region is CASSQASTGTVNQPQHF. CDR3 sequence (DNA): TGTGCCAGCAGCCAAGCCTCCACCGGGACAGTTAATCAGCCCCAGCATTTT.

This chain uses TRBV9 with TRBJ2-4, with a tentative D call TRBD1 (5 bases). Germline V gene lookup returns CDR1 SGDLS and CDR2 YYNGEE. The CDR3 totals 17 residues. Deletions cut 7 bases from V and 2 bases from J, with 22 bases between. The CDR3 DNA reads TGTGCCAGCCCCCCGAAATGGTGGGGCCACACCAAAAACATTCAGTACTTC. Encoded protein: CASPPKWWGHTKNIQYF. Complete variable domain (other parts from reference TRBV9 and TRBJ2-4): DSGVTQTPKHLITATGQRVTLRCSPRSGDLSVYWYQQSLDQGLQFLIQYYNGEERAKGNILERFSAQQFPDLHSELNLSSLELGDSALYFCASPPKWWGHTKNIQYFGAGTRLSVL.